These 28 T cell receptor beta chains came from one sample sequenced in a study of T cells in Graves' hyperthyroidism and ophthalmopathy. From RNA transcripts, TCR beta CDR3 regions were amplified. Carried out on the TCR CDR3, a first-round RT-PCR used the HTBI primer set. From the multiplex PCR reads, TCRdb called clonotypes with MiXCR, one entry per CDR3 protein. The data hold more than 300,000 distinct CDR3 sequences, with approximately 15% observed a single time. The specimen was blood. These receptors were collected from a young woman with Graves' hyperthyroidism.

The V call is TRBV28, the J call TRBJ1-6; 7 bases are a match to TRBD1. V gave up 3 bases and J gave up 6 bases; unmatched junction bases: 17. The germline CDR1 and CDR2 sequences are MDHEN and SYDVKM. The CDR3 sequence is 19 residues long. The CDR3 loop reads CASSLEGQHRGPGNSPLHF. For the CDR3, the DNA is TGTGCCAGCAGTTTGGAAGGACAGCACAGGGGTCCGGGTAATTCACCCCTCCACTTT.

This clonotype was found many times. This sequence joins TRBV28 and TRBJ2-1, with 13 bases identical to TRBD2. This CDR3 contains 15 residues. V shed 5 bases, J shed 12 bases, and the junction held 10 bases outside the gene matches. Germline CDR1 reads MDHEN; CDR2 reads SYDVKM. The CDR3 DNA reads as TGTGCCAGCAGTGGAATTGGGACTAGCGGGGTGGGGCAGTTCTTC. This sequence encodes CASSGIGTSGVGQFF.

The sample holds a few counts of this clonotype. The chain combines TRBV28 with TRBJ2-1; D remains ambiguous. This CDR3 contains 16 residues. Germline-derived CDR1 and CDR2 are MDHEN and SYDVKM. V was clipped by 5 bases and J by 0 bases, with 14 bases between them. Here the CDR3 reads CASSLNPGSSYNEQFF. CDR3 nucleotide sequence: TGTGCCAGCAGTCTAAACCCAGGTAGCTCCTACAATGAGCAGTTCTTC. Using reference TRBV28 and TRBJ2-1 for the parts outside the CDR3, the full variable domain is DVKVTQSSRYLVKRTGEKVFLECVQDMDHENMFWYRQDPGLGLRLIYFSYDVKMKEKGDIPEGYSVSREKKERFSLILESASTNQTSMYLCASSLNPGSSYNEQFFGPGTRLTVL.

This clonotype came up a few times. The chain joins TRBV7-3 to TRBJ2-6; tentatively, D is TRBD2 (6 bases). The CDR3 is made up of 16 amino acids. The ends were cut back, 8 bases at V and 1 base at J, with 15 bases in the middle. The germline V gene encodes CDR1 SGHTA and CDR2 FQGTGA. This CDR3 reads CASSPGGGSGANVLTF. The CDR3, as DNA: TGTGCCAGCTCGCCCGGCGGAGGGTCTGGGGCCAACGTCCTGACTTTC.

This clonotype occurred many times. J is TRBJ2-1 and V is TRBV6-2 or TRBV6-3; 10 bases align to TRBD1. The trim removed 0 bases at V and 3 bases at J, leaving 11 bases unmatched. This CDR3 is built from 19 residues. Germline-derived CDR1 and CDR2 are MNHEY and SVGEGT. The CDR3 DNA reads TGTGCCAGCAGTTACTCGATGATTTCCGGGGACAGGGGCTACAATGAGCAGTTCTTC. It is translated as CASSYSMISGDRGYNEQFF.

This clonotype was counted many times. The rearrangement uses TRBV2 and TRBJ1-5; 8 nucleotides agree with TRBD1. CDR3 length equals 14 residues. V was clipped by 6 bases and J by 1 base; unmatched bases: 2. The V gene's germline CDR1 is SNHLY and CDR2 FYNNEI. CDR3 DNA sequence: TGTGCCAGCAGGACAGGGGCAAGCAATCAGCCCCAGCATTTT. It specifies CASRTGASNQPQHF.

This clonotype was observed a handful of times. The chain joins TRBV2 to TRBJ1-2; 11 bases match TRBD1. With V trimmed by 11 bases and J by 7 bases, 12 bases remained unmatched. This CDR3 is built from 14 residues. Germline lookup yields CDR1 SNHLY and CDR2 FYNNEI. This chain's CDR3 is CAGQGAIPFSGYTF. The CDR3 coding sequence is TGTGCCGGACAGGGGGCGATACCCTTCTCTGGCTACACCTTC.

This clonotype has ten or more counts. The chain has TRBV20-1 and TRBJ2-1, with a weak D call TRBD2 (6 bases). The germline V and J ends were trimmed by 5 bases and 2 bases, with 13 bases remaining between them. In germline, CDR1 is DFQATT, CDR2 SNEGSKA (reference sequence). The CDR3 sequence is 14 residues long. The CDR3 nucleotides read TGCAGTGCTCCAAGCGGGTTGACCTACAATGAGCAGTTCTTC. Residues: CSAPSGLTYNEQFF.

The sample holds a few counts of this clonotype. The chain carries TRBV9 and TRBJ1-2, with D possibly TRBD1 on 6 matching bases. The V gene's germline CDR1 is SGDLS and CDR2 YYNGEE. The CDR3 contains 14 residues. V was clipped by 0 bases and J by 9 bases, with 15 bases between them. CDR3 region: CASSVEGEYGSYTF. For the CDR3, the DNA is TGTGCCAGCAGCGTAGAGGGGGAATACGGTAGCTACACCTTC.

This clonotype has ten or more counts. The chain recombines TRBV12-3 or TRBV12-4 with TRBJ2-1; maybe TRBD2 (5 bases). Trimming cost V 6 bases and J 13 bases, with 16 bases left between them. This CDR3 has 12 residues. The CDR3 reads CASSPDVALQFF. CDR3 coding DNA: TGTGCCAGCAGCCCGGACGTAGCGCTCCAGTTCTTC.

At least ten counts were recorded for this clonotype. The genes are TRBV11-2 and TRBJ2-5; no definite D call. CDR1 and CDR2 (germline): SGHAT, FQNNGV. The CDR3 has 12 residues. Trimming removed 0 bases from V and 5 bases from J, with 4 bases in between. Written as DNA, the CDR3 is TGTGCCAGCAGCTTAGATTCGGAGACCCAGTACTTC. Translating gives CASSLDSETQYF.

V usage is TRBV4-1 and J usage is TRBJ1-2; D uncertain. V lost 0 bases to trimming and J lost 6 bases, with 8 bases between them. The V gene's germline CDR1 is MGHRA and CDR2 YSYEKL. CDR3 size: 13 residues. The CDR3 spells CASSQELLDGYTF. The CDR3 DNA follows: TGCGCCAGCAGCCAAGAGCTGCTCGATGGCTACACCTTC.

The table lists this clonotype with many counts. The rearrangement uses TRBV20-1 and TRBJ2-3; D might be TRBD2 (6 bases). Per the germline V gene, CDR1 is DFQATT and CDR2 is SNEGSKA (reference sequence). This CDR3 spans 14 amino acids. The germline V and J ends were trimmed by 6 bases and 3 bases, with 16 bases remaining between them. The CDR3 DNA reads TGCAGTGCCGCGGGAAGGAGAGGTACAGATACGCAGTATTTT. This translates into CSAAGRRGTDTQYF.

The table lists this clonotype with many counts. The chain joins TRBV11-1 to TRBJ2-3; D remains ambiguous. Per germline, CDR1 SGHAT and CDR2 FQDESV (reference sequence). The CDR3 consists of 12 residues. The V end lost 8 bases, the J end lost 5 bases, and 11 bases lay between the germline ends. Written as DNA, the CDR3 is TGTGCCAGCCAAGCCACGGGAGATACGCAGTATTTT. It translates to CASQATGDTQYF. Together with reference TRBV11-1 and TRBJ2-3, the CDR3 gives the full variable domain: EAEVAQSPRYKITEKSQAVAFWCDPISGHATLYWYRQILGQGPELLVQFQDESVVDDSQLPKDRFSAERLKGVDSTLKIQPAELGDSAMYLCASQATGDTQYFGPGTRLTVL.

The sample holds many counts of this clonotype. V and J are TRBV6-1 and TRBJ1-5, with D possibly being TRBD1 (5 bases). The CDR3 is 13 residues long. Trimming took 6 bases from V and 4 from J, leaving 10 bases between them. Germline V gene lookup returns CDR1 MNHNS and CDR2 SASEGT. The CDR3 bases are TGTGCCAGCAGCATCGGGGGGAATCAGCCCCAGCATTTT. Translating it yields CASSIGGNQPQHF.

This clonotype was observed many times. The V call is TRBV11-2, the J call TRBJ1-1; D uncertain. The V end lost 1 base, the J end lost 5 bases, and 14 bases lay between the germline ends. CDR1 SGHAT and CDR2 FQNNGV come from the germline V gene. The CDR3 runs to 15 residues. CDR3 coding DNA: TGTGCCAGCAGCTTAGTAGGTACACGGGTAACTGAAGCTTTCTTT. Its translation is CASSLVGTRVTEAFF. Drawing the rest from reference TRBV11-2 and TRBJ1-1, the complete variable domain is EAGVAQSPRYKIIEKRQSVAFWCNPISGHATLYWYQQILGQGPKLLIQFQNNGVVDDSQLPKDRFSAERLKGVDSTLKIQPAKLEDSAVYLCASSLVGTRVTEAFFGQGTRLTVV.

This clonotype was recorded many times. The chain carries TRBV28 and TRBJ1-1, with 9 bases lining up with TRBD1. The CDR3 is 16 residues long. From germline, CDR1 is MDHEN and CDR2 SYDVKM. V was pared by 5 bases and J by 4 bases, with 11 bases of the junction left unmatched. The CDR3 DNA sequence: TGTGCCAGCAGTCCATTGCCTAGGACAGGGGTCACTGAAGCTTTCTTT. Its translation is CASSPLPRTGVTEAFF.

This clonotype has more than one count but fewer than ten. The chain recombines TRBV5-1 with TRBJ2-1; maybe TRBD2 (6 bases). The length of the CDR3 is 15 residues. V lost 4 bases, J lost 5 bases, and 16 bases lay in between. From germline, CDR1 is SGHRS and CDR2 YFSETQ. The CDR3 DNA follows: TGCGCCAGCAGCCCTCGGGAGAGAGTGGACAATGAGCAGTTCTTC. This gives the protein CASSPRERVDNEQFF.

As to this clonotype: A much bigger clone sits one base away, suggesting this may be a read error. V usage is TRBV28 and J usage is TRBJ1-1; unclear D gene. The CDR3 is 12 residues long. Germline values: CDR1 MDHEN, CDR2 SYDVKM. CDR3 amino acids: CASSSMNTEASF. The CDR3 coding sequence is TGTGCCAGCAGCAGCATGAACACTGAAGCTTCCTTT.

This clonotype was counted many times. The chain couples TRBV2 to TRBJ2-1; a possible D gene is TRBD1 (6 bases). The CDR3 sequence is 14 residues long. Per the germline V gene, CDR1 is SNHLY and CDR2 is FYNNEI. Trimming shortened V by 5 bases and J by 10 bases, and 18 bases separated the two germline ends. This CDR3 is CASSKGQGAWEQFF. The DNA of the CDR3 is TGTGCCAGCAGTAAGGGACAAGGAGCGTGGGAGCAGTTCTTC.

The table lists this clonotype with many counts. This sequence joins TRBV7-2 and TRBJ2-5, with a possible D match to TRBD2 (5 bases). V lost 5 bases and J lost 5, with 15 bases in between. The CDR3 loop spans 14 amino acids. Germline V gives CDR1 SGHTA, CDR2 FQGNSA. DNA of the CDR3: TGTGCCAGCAGCGTGGACTCGGGGATGGAGACCCAGTACTTC. Amino acids: CASSVDSGMETQYF. Full variable domain (outside the CDR3, taken from reference TRBV7-2 and TRBJ2-5): GAGVSQSPSNKVTEKGKDVELRCDPISGHTALYWYRQSLGQGLEFLIYFQGNSAPDKSGLPSDRFSAERTGGSVSTLTIQRTQQEDSAVYLCASSVDSGMETQYFGPGTRLLVL.

The rearrangement joins TRBV2 to TRBJ2-3; 11 nucleotides line up with TRBD2. Germline V gene lookup returns CDR1 SNHLY and CDR2 FYNNEI. The CDR3 is made up of 17 amino acids. V lost 5 bases to trimming and J lost 0 bases; unmatched junction nucleotides: 7. The CDR3 bases are TGTGCCAGCAGTTTAGGATCTAGCGGGAGGAGCACAGATACGCAGTATTTT. The encoded protein is CASSLGSSGRSTDTQYF.

The rearrangement uses TRBV28 and TRBJ2-1, with 8 bases that match TRBD1. The V segment lost 6 bases and the J segment 4 bases; nucleotides outside the gene matches: 8. The CDR3 runs to 15 residues. Germline CDR1 reads MDHEN; CDR2 reads SYDVKM. The CDR3 nucleotides are TGTGCCAGCAGCCCTACAGGGGGAGCATACAATGAGCAGTTCTTC. Encoded protein: CASSPTGGAYNEQFF.

This clonotype has a count of ten or more. The rearrangement joins TRBV12-3 or TRBV12-4 to TRBJ1-1, with a possible D match to TRBD1 (6 bases). The CDR3 has 14 residues. The germline V and J ends were trimmed by 2 bases and 1 base, with 8 bases remaining between them. The CDR3 loop reads CASSLQGQNTEAFF. For the CDR3, the DNA is TGTGCCAGCAGTTTACAGGGGCAGAACACTGAAGCTTTCTTT.

This clonotype has ten or more counts. The chain couples TRBV6-2 or TRBV6-3 to TRBJ1-1; a weak D match, TRBD1 (5 bases). The CDR3 is made up of 14 amino acids. Trimming took 5 bases from V and 1 from J, leaving 11 bases between them. CDR1 is MNHEY and CDR2 is SVGEGT in the germline V gene. The CDR3 DNA reads TGTGCCAGCAGTAGGGACGGATGGAACACTGAAGCTTTCTTT. This codes for CASSRDGWNTEAFF.

Comment on this clonotype: The junction shows a germline mismatch at one end, possibly a read error. This chain joins TRBV3-1 and TRBJ1-2; 12 positions match TRBD1. The CDR3 sequence is 13 residues long. The germline V gene encodes CDR1 LGHDT and CDR2 YNNKEL (reference sequence). As DNA, the CDR3 is TGTGCCAGCAGCCAACGGGACAGGGGGCCTTTTGCCTTC. It yields the protein CASSQRDRGPFAF.

This clonotype was counted at least ten times. CDR3 DNA sequence: TGTGCCAGTGAGGGGCAAGAGACCCAGTACTTC. It yields the protein CASEGQETQYF. The chain couples TRBV2 to TRBJ2-5, with D perhaps given as TRBD1 or TRBD2 (5 bases each). The V end lost 9 bases, the J end lost 2 bases, and 7 bases lay between the germline ends. CDR1 SNHLY and CDR2 FYNNEI come from the germline V gene. The CDR3 is 11 residues long.

This clonotype occurred a few times. The chain joins TRBV19 to TRBJ2-7, with D unclear. CDR3 size: 13 residues. The germline V gene encodes CDR1 LNHDA and CDR2 SQIVND (reference sequence). Trimming left V 3 bases short and J 3 bases short, with 9 bases between. The chain's CDR3 is CASSILDGYEQYF. The DNA of the CDR3 is TGTGCCAGTAGTATCCTAGACGGCTACGAGCAGTACTTC.